The entry below describes one T cell receptor beta chain. Its target is unknown. The primer mix had 60 Vbeta and 13 Jbeta primers. Sequencing was performed with immunoSEQ multiplex PCR; in TCRdb, only in-frame clones are kept and a portion is missing. The repertoire holds fewer than 350,000 clones, with around 90% as singletons. The sample is drawn from a study of cytomegalovirus exposure and HLA in healthy donors. The CDR3 loop spans 16 amino acids. Germline CDR1 is KGHSH and CDR2 is LQKENI. Trimming removed 5 bases from V and 0 bases from J, with 11 bases in between. General study points: Most TCR sequences showed up rarely, but some public TCRs showed up in many donors.

The TCR originated in a woman between 18 and 29 years old in good health and CMV-seronegative. Sequencing was carried out using PBMCs. The chain uses TRBV18 and TRBJ2-6; TRBD2 might be the D (6 bases). This CDR3 is CASSTAGSSGANVLTF. CDR3 DNA: TGTGCCAGCTCAACAGCGGGCAGCTCTGGGGCCAACGTCCTGACTTTC.